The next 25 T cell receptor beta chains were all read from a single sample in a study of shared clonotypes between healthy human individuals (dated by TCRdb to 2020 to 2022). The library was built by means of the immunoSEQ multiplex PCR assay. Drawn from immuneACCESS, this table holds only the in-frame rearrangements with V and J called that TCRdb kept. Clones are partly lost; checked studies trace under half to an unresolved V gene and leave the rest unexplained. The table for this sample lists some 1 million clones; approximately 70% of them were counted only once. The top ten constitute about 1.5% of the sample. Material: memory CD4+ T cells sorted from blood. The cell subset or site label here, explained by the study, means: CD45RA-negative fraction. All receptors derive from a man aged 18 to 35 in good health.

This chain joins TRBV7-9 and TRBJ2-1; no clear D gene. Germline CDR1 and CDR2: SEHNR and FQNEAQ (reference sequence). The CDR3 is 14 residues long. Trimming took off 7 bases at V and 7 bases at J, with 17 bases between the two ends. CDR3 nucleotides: TGTGCCAGCACCGGTCCTTACCCCGGGAATGAGCAGTTCTTC. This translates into CASTGPYPGNEQFF.

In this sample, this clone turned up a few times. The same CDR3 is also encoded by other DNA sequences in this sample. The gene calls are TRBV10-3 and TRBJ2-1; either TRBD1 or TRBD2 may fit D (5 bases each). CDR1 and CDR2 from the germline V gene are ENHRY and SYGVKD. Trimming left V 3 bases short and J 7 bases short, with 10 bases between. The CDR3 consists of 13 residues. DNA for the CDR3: TGTGCCATCAGTGAAGGGACCACTAATGAGCAGTTCTTC. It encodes CAISEGTTNEQFF.

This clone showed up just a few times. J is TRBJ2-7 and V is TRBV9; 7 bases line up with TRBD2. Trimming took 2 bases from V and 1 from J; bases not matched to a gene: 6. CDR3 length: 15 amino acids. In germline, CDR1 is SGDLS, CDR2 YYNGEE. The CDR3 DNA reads TGTGCCAGCAGCGTTACTAGCGAGACGTCCTACGAGCAGTACTTC. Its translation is CASSVTSETSYEQYF.

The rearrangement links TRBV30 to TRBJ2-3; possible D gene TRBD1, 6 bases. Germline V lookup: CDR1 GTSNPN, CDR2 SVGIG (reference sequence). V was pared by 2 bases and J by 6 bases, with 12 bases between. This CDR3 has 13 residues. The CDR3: CAWSTSRGDTQYF. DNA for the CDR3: TGTGCCTGGAGTACCTCTAGGGGGGATACGCAGTATTTT.

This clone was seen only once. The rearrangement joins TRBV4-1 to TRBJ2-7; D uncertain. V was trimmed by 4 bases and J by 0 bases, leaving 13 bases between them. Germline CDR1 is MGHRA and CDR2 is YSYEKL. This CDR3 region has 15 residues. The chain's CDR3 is CASSLHSASSYEQYF. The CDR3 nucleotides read TGCGCCAGCAGCCTCCATTCCGCAAGCTCCTACGAGCAGTACTTC.

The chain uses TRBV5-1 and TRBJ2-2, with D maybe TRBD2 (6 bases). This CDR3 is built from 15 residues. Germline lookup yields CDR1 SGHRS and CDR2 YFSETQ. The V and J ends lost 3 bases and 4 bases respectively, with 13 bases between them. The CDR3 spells CASSWDGEVTGELFF. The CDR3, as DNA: TGCGCCAGCAGCTGGGACGGGGAGGTCACCGGGGAGCTGTTTTTT.

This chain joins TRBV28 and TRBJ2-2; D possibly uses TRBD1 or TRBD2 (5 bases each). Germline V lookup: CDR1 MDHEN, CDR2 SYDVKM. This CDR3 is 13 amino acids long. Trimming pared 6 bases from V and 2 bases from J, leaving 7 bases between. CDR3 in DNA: TGTGCCAGCAGAAGGGACAACACCGGGGAGCTGTTTTTT. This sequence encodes CASRRDNTGELFF.

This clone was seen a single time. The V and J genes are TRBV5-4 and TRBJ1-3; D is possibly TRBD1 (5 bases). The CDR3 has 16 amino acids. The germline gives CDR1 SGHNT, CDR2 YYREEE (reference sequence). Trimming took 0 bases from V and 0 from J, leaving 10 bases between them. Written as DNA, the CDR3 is TGTGCCAGCAGCTTGGACAGGTCTAGCTCTGGAAACACCATATATTTT. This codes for CASSLDRSSSGNTIYF. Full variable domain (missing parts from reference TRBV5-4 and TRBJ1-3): ETGVTQSPTHLIKTRGQQVTLRCSSQSGHNTVSWYQQALGQGPQFIFQYYREEENGRGNFPPRFSGLQFPNYSSELNVNALELDDSALYLCASSLDRSSSGNTIYFGEGSWLTVV.

CDR3: CASSPSGIGPFEEQYF. For the CDR3, the DNA is TGCGCCAGCAGCCCGAGTGGAATAGGGCCCTTTGAGGAGCAGTACTTC. This chain connects TRBV4-3 to TRBJ2-7; D uncertain. This CDR3 region has 16 residues. Trimming took 4 bases from V and 7 from J, leaving 23 bases between them. Germline lookup yields CDR1 LGHNA and CDR2 YSLEER.

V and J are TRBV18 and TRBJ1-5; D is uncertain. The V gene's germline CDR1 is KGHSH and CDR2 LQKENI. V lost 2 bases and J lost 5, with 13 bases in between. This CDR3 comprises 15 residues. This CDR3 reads CASSPSQAVHQPQHF. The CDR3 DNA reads TGTGCCAGCTCACCATCCCAGGCGGTCCATCAGCCCCAGCATTTT.

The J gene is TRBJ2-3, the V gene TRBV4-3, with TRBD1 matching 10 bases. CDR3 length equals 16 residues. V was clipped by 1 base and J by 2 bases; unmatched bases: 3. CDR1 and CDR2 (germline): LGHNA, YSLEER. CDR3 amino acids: CASSQGQGAHTDTQYF. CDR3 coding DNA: TGCGCCAGCAGCCAAGGACAGGGGGCGCACACAGATACGCAGTATTTT.

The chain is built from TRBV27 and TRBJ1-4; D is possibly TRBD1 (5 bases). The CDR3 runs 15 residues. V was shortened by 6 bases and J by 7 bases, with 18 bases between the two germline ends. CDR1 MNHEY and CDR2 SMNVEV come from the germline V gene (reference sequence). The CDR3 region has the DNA TGTGCCAGCAGCTTGACGACAGTAGCTTCTGAAAAACTGTTTTTT. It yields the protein CASSLTTVASEKLFF. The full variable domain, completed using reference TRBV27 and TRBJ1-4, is EAQVTQNPRYLITVTGKKLTVTCSQNMNHEYMSWYRQDPGLGLRQIYYSMNVEVTDKGDVPEGYKVSRKEKRNFPLILESPSPNQTSLYFCASSLTTVASEKLFFGSGTQLSVL.

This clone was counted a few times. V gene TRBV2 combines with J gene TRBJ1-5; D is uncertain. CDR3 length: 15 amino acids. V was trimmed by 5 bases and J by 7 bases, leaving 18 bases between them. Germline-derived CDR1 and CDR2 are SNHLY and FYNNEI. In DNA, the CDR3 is TGTGCCAGCAGTAATTCGCAGGCGGCGAACCAGCCCCAGCATTTT. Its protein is CASSNSQAANQPQHF.

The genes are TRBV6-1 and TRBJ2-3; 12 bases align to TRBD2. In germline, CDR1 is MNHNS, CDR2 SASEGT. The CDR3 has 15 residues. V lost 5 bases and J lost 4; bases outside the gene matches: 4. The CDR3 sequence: CASSIRTSGADTQYF. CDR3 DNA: TGTGCCAGCAGTATCCGGACTAGCGGGGCAGATACGCAGTATTTT.

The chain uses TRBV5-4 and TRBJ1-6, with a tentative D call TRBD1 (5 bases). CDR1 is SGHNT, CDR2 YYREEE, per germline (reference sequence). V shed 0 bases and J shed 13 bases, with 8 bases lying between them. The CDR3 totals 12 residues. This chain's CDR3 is CASSLVRGPLHF. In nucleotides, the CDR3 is TGTGCCAGCAGCTTGGTTCGGGGGCCCCTCCACTTT. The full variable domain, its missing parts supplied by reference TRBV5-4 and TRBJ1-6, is ETGVTQSPTHLIKTRGQQVTLRCSSQSGHNTVSWYQQALGQGPQFIFQYYREEENGRGNFPPRFSGLQFPNYSSELNVNALELDDSALYLCASSLVRGPLHFGNGTRLTVT.

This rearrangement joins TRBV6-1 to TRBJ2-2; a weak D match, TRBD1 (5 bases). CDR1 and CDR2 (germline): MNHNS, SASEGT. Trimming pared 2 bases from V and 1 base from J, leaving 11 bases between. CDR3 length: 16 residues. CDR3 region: CASSEMRRGNTGELFF. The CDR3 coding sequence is TGTGCCAGCAGTGAAATGAGAAGGGGGAACACCGGGGAGCTGTTTTTT.

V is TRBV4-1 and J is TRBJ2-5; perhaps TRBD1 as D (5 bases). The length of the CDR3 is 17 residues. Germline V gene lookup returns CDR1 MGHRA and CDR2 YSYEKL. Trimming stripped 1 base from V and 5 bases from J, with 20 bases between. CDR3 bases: TGCGCCAGCAGCCAAGGCAGGGTAGAAGGGCCCAGGGAGACCCAGTACTTC. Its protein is CASSQGRVEGPRETQYF.

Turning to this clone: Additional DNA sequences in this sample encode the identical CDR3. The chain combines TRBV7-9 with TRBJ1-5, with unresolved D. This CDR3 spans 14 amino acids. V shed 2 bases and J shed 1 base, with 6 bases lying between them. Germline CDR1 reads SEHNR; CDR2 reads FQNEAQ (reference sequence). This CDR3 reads CASSLSSSNQPQHF. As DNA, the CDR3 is TGTGCCAGCAGCTTAAGTAGCAGCAATCAGCCCCAGCATTTT. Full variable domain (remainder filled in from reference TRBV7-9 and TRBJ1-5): DTGVSQNPRHKITKRGQNVTFRCDPISEHNRLYWYRQTLGQGPEFLTYFQNEAQLEKSRLLSDRFSAERPKGSFSTLEIQRTEQGDSAMYLCASSLSSSNQPQHFGDGTRLSIL.

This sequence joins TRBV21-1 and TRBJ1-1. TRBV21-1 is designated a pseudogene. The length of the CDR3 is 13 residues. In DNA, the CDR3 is TGTGCCAGCAGCAAAGCCCCGAACACTGAAGCTTTCTTT. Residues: CASSKAPNTEAFF.

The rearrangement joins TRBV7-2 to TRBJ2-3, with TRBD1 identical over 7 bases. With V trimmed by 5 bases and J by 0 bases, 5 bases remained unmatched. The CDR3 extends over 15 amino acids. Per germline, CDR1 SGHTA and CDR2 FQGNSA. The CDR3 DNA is TGTGCCAGCAGCGCCGAGGGGGCAAGCACAGATACGCAGTATTTT. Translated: CASSAEGASTDTQYF.

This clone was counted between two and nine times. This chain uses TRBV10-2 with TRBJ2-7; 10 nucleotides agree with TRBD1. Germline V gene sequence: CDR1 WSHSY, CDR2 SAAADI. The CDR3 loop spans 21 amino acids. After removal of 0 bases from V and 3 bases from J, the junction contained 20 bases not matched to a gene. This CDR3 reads CASSESTFGTGVLGLSYEQYF. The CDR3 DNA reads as TGCGCCAGCAGTGAGTCGACTTTCGGGACAGGGGTCTTGGGGTTGAGCTACGAGCAGTACTTC.

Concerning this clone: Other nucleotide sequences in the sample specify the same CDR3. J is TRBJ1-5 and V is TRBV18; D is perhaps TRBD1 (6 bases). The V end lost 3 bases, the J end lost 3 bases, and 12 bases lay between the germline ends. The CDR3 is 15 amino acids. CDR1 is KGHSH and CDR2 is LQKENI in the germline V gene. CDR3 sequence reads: CASSPTGGDNQPQHF. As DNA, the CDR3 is TGTGCCAGCTCACCGACGGGGGGCGACAATCAGCCCCAGCATTTT.

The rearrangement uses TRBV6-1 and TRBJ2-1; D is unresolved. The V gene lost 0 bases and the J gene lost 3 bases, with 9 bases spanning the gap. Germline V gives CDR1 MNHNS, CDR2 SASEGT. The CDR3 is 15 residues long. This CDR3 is CASSEALQFYNEQFF. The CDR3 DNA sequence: TGTGCCAGCAGTGAAGCTCTCCAGTTCTACAATGAGCAGTTCTTC.

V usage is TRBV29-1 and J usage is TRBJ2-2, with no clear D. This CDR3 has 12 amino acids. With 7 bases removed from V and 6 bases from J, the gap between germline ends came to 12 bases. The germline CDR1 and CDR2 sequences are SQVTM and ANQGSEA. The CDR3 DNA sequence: TGCAGCGGGCGATTTAAGCCCGGGGAGCTGTTTTTT. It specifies CSGRFKPGELFF.

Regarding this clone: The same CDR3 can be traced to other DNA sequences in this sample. The CDR3 sequence: CASSLNGGDTGELFF. CDR3 DNA sequence: TGCGCCAGCAGCCTCAATGGGGGAGACACCGGGGAGCTGTTTTTT. The rearrangement links TRBV5-1 to TRBJ2-2; D may match TRBD1 or TRBD2 (5 bases each). Germline CDR1 and CDR2: SGHRS and YFSETQ. The CDR3 totals 15 residues. The V gene lost 4 bases and the J gene lost 3 bases, with 13 bases spanning the gap.